This T cell receptor beta chain was sequenced for a study of blood T cell repertoires in COVID-19. Germline V gives CDR1 SEHNR, CDR2 FQNEAQ (reference sequence). V gave up 1 base and J gave up 8 bases, with 8 bases separating them. There are 12 residues in the CDR3. Clones were sequenced by immunoSEQ multiplex PCR, and TCRdb holds only the in-frame ones, with some missing. The sample records 120,000 to 150,000 clones, around 90% being singletons. This receptor was obtained from a human donor with COVID-19, enrolled during active disease. The donor label of this sample is uncertain. The chain links TRBV7-9 to TRBJ1-2; D unclear. Specimen: peripheral blood. This chain's CDR3 is CASSLDRVGYTF. DNA of the CDR3: TGTGCCAGCAGCTTAGATCGGGTAGGCTACACCTTC.